This TCR beta chain was recovered during a study of blood T cell repertoires in COVID-19. Study-wide background: Spain, Italy and the United States supplied samples that represented acute and convalescent COVID-19.

CDR3 size: 12 residues. Per the authors' pipeline: Reference gene primers were amplified, and this amplification served to estimate nucleated cell counts. TCRdb keeps only in-frame clones here, not all; method: immunoSEQ multiplex PCR. V, J and clone size were drawn from that table, and D and trimming were deduced from the DNA. The sample carries about 90,000 clones, about 81% recorded once. The TCR was taken from a human donor in a cohort sampled during active COVID-19. The chain couples TRBV21-1 to TRBJ2-7; the table assigns TRBD2, which was not confirmed against the DNA. TRBV21-1 is recorded as a pseudogene. Sequencing was done on a sample of peripheral blood. The CDR3 here is CASSKKPYEQYF. Here the CDR3 DNA reads TGTGCCAGCAGCAAAAAGCCGTACGAGCAGTACTTC.